The next 32 T cell receptor beta chains were all read from a single sample in a study of monozygotic twins with inflammatory bowel disease. From its re-call of the 5' RACE reads, TCRdb lists each CDR3 protein once, without DNA. In all, the sample yields around 210,000 distinct CDR3 sequences. Sequencing was performed on blood. Source of these receptors: a human donor with ulcerative colitis or Crohn's disease, or a healthy co-twin of an affected twin (not recorded which).

The genes are TRBV4-1 and TRBJ2-5; no DNA is available, so the TRBD2 call from TCRdb remains unchecked. The CDR3 runs 14 residues. Germline CDR1 is MGHRA and CDR2 is YSYEKL. Here the CDR3 reads CASSQPGGKETQYF.

The chain links TRBV29-1 to TRBJ2-7. The CDR3 length is 13 residues. Germline loops: CDR1 SQVTM, CDR2 ANQGSEA. CDR3 in amino acids: CSVESRNSYEQYF.

The chain couples TRBV7-8 to TRBJ1-2; no DNA is available, so the TRBD1 call from TCRdb remains unchecked. The CDR3 consists of 15 residues. Germline-derived CDR1 and CDR2 are SGHVS and FQNEAQ. The CDR3 region is CASSKGQGADYGYTF.

The chain joins TRBV7-4 to TRBJ2-3; absent DNA, TCRdb's TRBD1 call cannot be checked. The CDR3 covers 15 residues. CDR1 and CDR2 (germline): SGHVT, SQSDAQ. This CDR3 is CASSSGTESTDTQYF.

V and J are TRBV20-1 and TRBJ2-7. Germline V gene lookup returns CDR1 DFQATT and CDR2 SNEGSKA (reference sequence). CDR3 length: 11 amino acids. The chain's CDR3 is CSARGGYEQYF.

The chain joins TRBV19 to TRBJ2-1; the D call from TCRdb, TRBD1, cannot be confirmed without DNA. CDR1 is LNHDA, CDR2 SQIVND, per germline (reference sequence). The CDR3 totals 17 residues. Here the CDR3 reads CASSSLRLEGGMNEQFF.

This chain connects TRBV7-9 to TRBJ1-1. The CDR3 runs to 16 residues. From germline, CDR1 is SEHNR and CDR2 FQNEAQ (reference sequence). The CDR3: CASSLLGTGLGTEAFF.

V usage is TRBV6-5 and J usage is TRBJ1-1; TCRdb designates TRBD1, a call that cannot be tested without DNA. The CDR3 has 15 residues. Germline CDR1 is MNHEY and CDR2 is SVGAGI. The CDR3 loop is CASSSLDRDDTEAFF.

This chain connects TRBV20-1 to TRBJ2-7. Germline CDR1 reads DFQATT; CDR2 reads SNEGSKA (reference sequence). The length of the CDR3 is 12 residues. This CDR3 is CSATGSAYEQYF.

The rearrangement links TRBV28 to TRBJ2-1; TCRdb designates TRBD2, a call that cannot be tested without DNA. This CDR3 is built from 17 residues. From germline, CDR1 is MDHEN and CDR2 SYDVKM. The chain's CDR3 is CASSTPDGRASGSEQFF.

This chain links TRBV3-1 with TRBJ2-7. CDR1 and CDR2 (germline): LGHDT, YNNKEL (reference sequence). The CDR3 is made up of 13 amino acids. The CDR3 loop is CASSQDWGYEQYF.

The chain employs TRBV5-1 and TRBJ1-1. This CDR3 is 15 amino acids long. Germline V gene data show CDR1 as SGHRS and CDR2 as YFSETQ. CDR3 residues: CASSLTANVNTEAFF. Supplemented by reference TRBV5-1 and TRBJ1-1, the full variable domain reads KAGVTQTPRYLIKTRGQQVTLSCSPISGHRSVSWYQQTPGQGLQFLFEYFSETQRNKGNFPGRFSGRQFSNSRSEMNVSTLELGDSALYLCASSLTANVNTEAFFGQGTRLTVV.

The chain links TRBV7-3 to TRBJ2-3; TCRdb picks TRBD2, but there is no DNA to check that call. CDR3 length equals 15 residues. Germline V gene data show CDR1 as SGHTA and CDR2 as FQGTGA. The CDR3 here is CASSLSAGVTDTQYF.

The chain uses TRBV5-6 and TRBJ1-4. This CDR3 comprises 16 residues. Germline values: CDR1 SGHDT, CDR2 YYEEEE. The CDR3 protein is CASSDSSGRVWEKLFF.

The gene calls are TRBV7-8 and TRBJ1-6; TCRdb returns TRBD1, unconfirmable since there is no DNA. This CDR3 spans 15 amino acids. Per the germline V gene, CDR1 is SGHVS and CDR2 is FQNEAQ. CDR3 loop: CASSLDPGYNSPLHF.

The chain uses TRBV20-1 and TRBJ2-1; TCRdb proposes TRBD1, but this gene call is untestable without DNA. Germline V lookup: CDR1 DFQATT, CDR2 SNEGSKA (reference sequence). This CDR3 has 13 amino acids. CDR3 residues: CSAEDREDNEQFF.

The V and J genes are TRBV10-3 and TRBJ2-7; lacking DNA, the TRBD1 call made by TCRdb goes unchecked. Germline V lookup: CDR1 ENHRY, CDR2 SYGVKD. CDR3 length: 15 amino acids. Here the CDR3 reads CAISESGGPAYEQYF.

The genes are TRBV9 and TRBJ1-6. The CDR3 sequence is 13 residues long. Germline loops: CDR1 SGDLS, CDR2 YYNGEE. The CDR3 reads CASSVDGYSPLHF.

The V gene is TRBV18, the J gene TRBJ2-1; checking the TCRdb D call of TRBD1 is not possible without DNA. Germline-derived CDR1 and CDR2 are KGHSH and LQKENI. CDR3 length: 15 residues. CDR3 residues: CASSRTGGGINEQFF.

The CDR3 protein is CASIPGLPNTEAFF. The rearrangement links TRBV7-4 to TRBJ1-1. The CDR3 consists of 14 residues. CDR1 is SGHVT and CDR2 is SQSDAQ in the germline V gene. The variable domain in full, completed from reference TRBV7-4 and TRBJ1-1, reads GAGVSQSPRYKVAKRGRDVALRCDSISGHVTLYWYRQTLGQGSEVLTYSQSDAQRDKSGRPSGRFSAERPERSVSTLKIQRTEQGDSAVYLCASIPGLPNTEAFFGQGTRLTVV.

This chain connects TRBV7-2 to TRBJ2-2; TCRdb designates TRBD2, a call that cannot be tested without DNA. CDR3 length: 17 amino acids. CDR1 and CDR2 (germline): SGHTA, FQGNSA. CDR3: CASSLAPAGLNTGELFF.

J is TRBJ2-3 and V is TRBV24-1; TCRdb reports TRBD2, a call that lacks DNA to check it against. CDR1 is KGHDR and CDR2 is SFDVKD in the germline V gene. This CDR3 region has 12 residues. This CDR3 reads CATTSDTDTQYF.

The V call is TRBV4-1, the J call TRBJ2-3; TCRdb proposes TRBD2, but this gene call is untestable without DNA. Looked up from germline, CDR1 is MGHRA and CDR2 is YSYEKL. This CDR3 is built from 16 residues. The CDR3 sequence is CASSLSVLAGLDTQYF.

This sequence joins TRBV28 and TRBJ2-2; TCRdb names TRBD1, which stays unverified in the absence of DNA. The CDR3 consists of 17 residues. Germline values: CDR1 MDHEN, CDR2 SYDVKM. CDR3 residues: CASTVLSGATHTGELFF.

This chain connects TRBV27 to TRBJ2-1; TCRdb designates TRBD1, a call that cannot be tested without DNA. Germline CDR1 is MNHEY and CDR2 is SMNVEV (reference sequence). The CDR3 runs to 16 residues. The CDR3 loop is CASSLLGGSTYNEQFF.

This chain joins TRBV7-2 and TRBJ1-6; the TRBD1 assignment by TCRdb is unverifiable without DNA. CDR1 is SGHTA and CDR2 is FQGNSA in the germline V gene. This CDR3 has 15 residues. Here the CDR3 reads CASSFGVGPVSPLHF.

The J gene is TRBJ2-3, the V gene TRBV6-1; TCRdb indicates TRBD2, and absent DNA this call remains unverified. This CDR3 is built from 14 residues. CDR1 MNHNS and CDR2 SASEGT come from the germline V gene. The CDR3 reads CASSASGGEDTQYF.

The chain is built from TRBV29-1 and TRBJ1-1; the D gene TCRdb calls, TRBD1, cannot be checked with no DNA. This CDR3 spans 13 amino acids. Germline CDR1 reads SQVTM; CDR2 reads ANQGSEA. Here the CDR3 reads CSVKRDAPPEAFF. Looking up the rest from reference TRBV29-1 and TRBJ1-1 gives the full variable domain: SAVISQKPSRDICQRGTSLTIQCQVDSQVTMMFWYRQQPGQSLTLIATANQGSEATYESGFVIDKFPISRPNLTFSTLTVSNMSPEDSSIYLCSVKRDAPPEAFFGQGTRLTVV.

J is TRBJ1-3 and V is TRBV6-1. From germline, CDR1 is MNHNS and CDR2 SASEGT. The CDR3 has 15 amino acids. This CDR3 is CASSTSKYLTETIYF.

The V and J genes are TRBV6-4 and TRBJ2-3; with no DNA, the TCRdb D assignment of TRBD2 cannot be verified. CDR1 MRHNA and CDR2 SNTAGT come from the germline V gene. The CDR3 covers 14 residues. This chain's CDR3 is CASWTSGFTDTQYF.

The chain carries TRBV11-1 and TRBJ2-1; TCRdb names TRBD1, which stays unverified in the absence of DNA. CDR1 is SGHAT and CDR2 is FQDESV in the germline V gene (reference sequence). This CDR3 comprises 18 residues. CDR3 protein: CASSFEQSIQGGWNEQFF.

The CDR3 is CATSDGGGGGPDTQYF. V is TRBV24-1 and J is TRBJ2-3; the D gene TCRdb calls, TRBD2, cannot be checked with no DNA. The germline V gene has CDR1 KGHDR and CDR2 SFDVKD. CDR3 length: 16 amino acids.